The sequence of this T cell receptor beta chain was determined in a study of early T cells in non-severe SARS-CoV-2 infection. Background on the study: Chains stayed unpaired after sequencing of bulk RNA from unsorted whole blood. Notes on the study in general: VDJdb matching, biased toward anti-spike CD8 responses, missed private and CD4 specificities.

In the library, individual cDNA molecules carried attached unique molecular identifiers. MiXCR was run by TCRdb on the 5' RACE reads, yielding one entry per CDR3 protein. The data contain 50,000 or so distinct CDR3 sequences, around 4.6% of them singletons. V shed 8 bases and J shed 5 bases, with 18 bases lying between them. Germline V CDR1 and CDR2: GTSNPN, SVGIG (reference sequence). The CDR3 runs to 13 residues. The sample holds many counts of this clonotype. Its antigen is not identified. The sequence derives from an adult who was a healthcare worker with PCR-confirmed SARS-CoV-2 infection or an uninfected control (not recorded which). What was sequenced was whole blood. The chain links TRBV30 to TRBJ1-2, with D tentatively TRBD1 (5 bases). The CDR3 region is CAARVSRFYGYTF. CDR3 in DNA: TGTGCCGCCAGGGTCTCCCGCTTTTATGGCTACACCTTC.